This T cell receptor (beta chain) originates from a study of T cell clonality in common variable immunodeficiency. Broader study findings: CVID subjects shared fewer TCRbeta clones than healthy controls did. Links between repertoire features and CVID complications were heterogeneity-limited. Common variable immunodeficiency TCR beta sequences reportedly had fewer deletions and N-nucleotide insertions. What drives increased CVID clonality needs T cell subpopulation sequencing.

Sequencing input was equivalent genomic DNA from CVID and controls. TCRdb's table, derived via immunoSEQ multiplex PCR, lists solely in-frame clones and lacks some. This sample has tens of thousands of clones and no singletons, with roughly 5.9% in the ten largest. Deletions cut 3 bases from V and 8 bases from J, with 13 bases between. Germline loops: CDR1 MRHNA, CDR2 SNTAGT. The CDR3 extends over 14 amino acids. The sample holds many counts of this clone. What it binds is not known. The DNA ends 3 residues before the CDR3 does, and the rest of the CDR3 is filled in from the germline J gene. Sample: peripheral blood mononuclear cells. The chain recombines TRBV6-4 with TRBJ2-2, with a tentative D call TRBD2 (6 bases). This TCR was recovered from a human donor with common variable immunodeficiency. The CDR3 here is CASSEVIAGGELFF. CDR3 DNA, as far as it was read: TGTGCCAGCAGTGAAGTCATCGCGGGGGGGGAG.